A single sample gave rise to the 8 T cell receptor beta chains below, sequenced in a study of OX40 agonist ivuxolimab in advanced cancers. Libraries were prepared through the immunoSEQ multiplex PCR assay. Here the immuneACCESS table is served through TCRdb, limited to in-frame sequences with V and J called. Missing clones are a known gap in these copies; in checked studies unresolved V genes cover under half, and the rest lacks a known reason. For this sample the table gives approximately 20,000 clones, of which around 78% were detected only once. The ten biggest clones cover less than 30% of the sample. Source: CD4+ or CD8+ T cells sorted from blood, taken in a trial of the OX40 agonist ivuxolimab. Receptors originate from an adult with an advanced solid tumor such as melanoma, head and neck, liver or kidney cancer.

This chain joins TRBV6-1 and TRBJ1-2, with D hard to call. Trimming took 2 bases from V and 0 from J, leaving 10 bases between them. The CDR3 length is 15 residues. CDR1 MNHNS and CDR2 SASEGT come from the germline V gene. In nucleotides, the CDR3 is TGTGCCAGCAGTGAATGGCCCTCGGCTAACTATGGCTACACCTTC. Amino acids: CASSEWPSANYGYTF.

The chain joins TRBV10-1 to TRBJ2-3; TRBD1 matches 9 bases. Germline V gene lookup returns CDR1 WNHNN and CDR2 SYGVQD (reference sequence). V lost 0 bases to trimming and J lost 0 bases; unmatched junction nucleotides: 4. CDR3 length: 17 amino acids. The CDR3 DNA follows: TGCGCCAGCAGTGAGTCCGGGACAGGGACCAGCACAGATACGCAGTATTTT. This sequence encodes CASSESGTGTSTDTQYF.

The chain combines TRBV5-1 with TRBJ1-4, with D hard to call. The CDR3 extends over 12 amino acids. Trimming left V 0 bases short and J 7 bases short, with 4 bases between. Germline CDR1 is SGHRS and CDR2 is YFSETQ. DNA for the CDR3: TGCGCCAGCAGCTTGGTGGGTGAAAAACTGTTTTTT. Its protein product is CASSLVGEKLFF. Combining the CDR3 with reference TRBV5-1 and TRBJ1-4 gives the whole variable domain KAGVTQTPRYLIKTRGQQVTLSCSPISGHRSVSWYQQTPGQGLQFLFEYFSETQRNKGNFPGRFSGRQFSNSRSEMNVSTLELGDSALYLCASSLVGEKLFFGSGTQLSVL.

This rearrangement joins TRBV27 to TRBJ1-5; TRBD1 is a possible D gene (5 bases). This CDR3 comprises 16 residues. Trimming removed 2 bases from V and 2 bases from J, with 13 bases in between. Looked up from germline, CDR1 is MNHEY and CDR2 is SMNVEV (reference sequence). Here the CDR3 reads CASSLGPGAGNQPQHF. CDR3 coding DNA: TGTGCCAGCAGTTTAGGGCCCGGGGCGGGCAATCAGCCCCAGCATTTT.

The chain joins TRBV27 to TRBJ1-4; no clear D. Germline values: CDR1 MNHEY, CDR2 SMNVEV (reference sequence). Trimming left V 5 bases short and J 4 bases short, with 14 bases between. CDR3 size: 15 residues. CDR3 amino acids: CASSPPDMYNEKLFF. Written as DNA, the CDR3 is TGTGCCAGCAGTCCCCCAGACATGTATAATGAAAAACTGTTTTTT.

The chain uses TRBV6-6 and TRBJ1-1, with D hard to call. Trimming removed 2 bases from V and 1 base from J, with 2 bases in between. CDR1 MNHNY and CDR2 SVGAGI come from the germline V gene (reference sequence). The CDR3 spans 12 residues. The CDR3 is CASSYQNTEAFF. CDR3 DNA: TGTGCCAGCAGTTACCAGAACACTGAAGCTTTCTTT.

The chain is built from TRBV11-2 and TRBJ2-1; D is possibly TRBD1 (5 bases). The CDR3 length is 15 residues. The V and J ends lost 1 base and 3 bases respectively, with 10 bases between them. From germline, CDR1 is SGHAT and CDR2 FQNNGV. In DNA, the CDR3 is TGTGCCAGCAGCTTAGGGGCAGGGAACTACAATGAGCAGTTCTTC. Translation gives CASSLGAGNYNEQFF.

The rearrangement links TRBV4-1 to TRBJ2-5; TRBD1 agrees at 7 bases. The better agreement between TRBJ2-7 and the DNA end casts doubt on the J call. Germline V CDR1 and CDR2: MGHRA, YSYEKL. CDR3 size: 14 residues. CDR3 in amino acids: CASSQLTGSYEQYF. The CDR3 nucleotides read TGCGCCAGCAGCCAACTGACAGGGAGCTACGAGCAGTACTTC.